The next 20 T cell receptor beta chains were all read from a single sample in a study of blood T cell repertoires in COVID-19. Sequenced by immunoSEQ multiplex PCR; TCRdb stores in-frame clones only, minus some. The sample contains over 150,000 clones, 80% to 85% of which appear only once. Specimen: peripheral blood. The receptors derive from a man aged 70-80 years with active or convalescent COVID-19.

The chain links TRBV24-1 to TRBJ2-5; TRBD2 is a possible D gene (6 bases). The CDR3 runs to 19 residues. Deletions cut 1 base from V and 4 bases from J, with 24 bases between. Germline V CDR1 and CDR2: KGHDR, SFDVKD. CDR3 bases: TGTGCCACCAGTGATTTAAGGGCCGGGACGGGAGCTATAGTAGAGACCCAGTACTTC. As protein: CATSDLRAGTGAIVETQYF.

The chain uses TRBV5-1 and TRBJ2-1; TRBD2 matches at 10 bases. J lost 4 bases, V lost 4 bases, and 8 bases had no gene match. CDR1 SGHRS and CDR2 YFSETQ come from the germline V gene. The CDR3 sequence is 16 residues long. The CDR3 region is CASSPATSGTYNEQFF. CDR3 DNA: TGCGCCAGCAGCCCGGCTACTAGCGGGACATACAATGAGCAGTTCTTC.

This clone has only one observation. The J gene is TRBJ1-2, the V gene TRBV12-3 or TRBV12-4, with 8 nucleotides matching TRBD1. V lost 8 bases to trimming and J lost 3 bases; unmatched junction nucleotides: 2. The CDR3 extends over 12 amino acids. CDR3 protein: CASHRGDYGYTF. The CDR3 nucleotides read TGTGCCAGCCACAGGGGGGACTATGGCTACACCTTC.

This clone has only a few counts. CDR3 in amino acids: CASVGRAETQYF. CDR3 nucleotide sequence: TGTGCCTCAGTAGGGAGAGCGGAGACCCAGTACTTC. The rearrangement joins TRBV6-6 to TRBJ2-5, with D possibly matching TRBD2 (5 bases). Trimming left V 11 bases short and J 5 bases short, with 15 bases between. The germline V gene encodes CDR1 MNHNY and CDR2 SVGAGI (reference sequence). There are 12 residues in the CDR3.

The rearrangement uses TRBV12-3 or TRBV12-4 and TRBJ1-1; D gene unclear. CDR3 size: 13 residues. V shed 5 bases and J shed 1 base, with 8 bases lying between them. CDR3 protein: CASSTAENTEAFF. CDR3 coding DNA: TGTGCCAGCAGTACTGCGGAGAACACTGAAGCTTTCTTT.

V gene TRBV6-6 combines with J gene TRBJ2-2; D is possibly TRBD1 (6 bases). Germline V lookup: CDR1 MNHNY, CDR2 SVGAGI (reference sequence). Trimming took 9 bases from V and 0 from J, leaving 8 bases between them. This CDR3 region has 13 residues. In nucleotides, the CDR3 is TGTGCCAGTGGGGGCACGAACACCGGGGAGCTGTTTTTT. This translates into CASGGTNTGELFF.

The CDR3 DNA follows: TGTGCCAGCAGCCAAGAACAGGGATTTTATGGCTACACCTTC. It translates to CASSQEQGFYGYTF. The chain is built from TRBV3-1 (or the pseudogene TRBV3-2) and TRBJ1-2; a possible D gene is TRBD1 (6 bases). This CDR3 comprises 14 residues. V lost 0 bases, J lost 5 bases, and 10 bases lay in between. The V gene's germline CDR1 is LGHDT and CDR2 YNNKEL (reference sequence).

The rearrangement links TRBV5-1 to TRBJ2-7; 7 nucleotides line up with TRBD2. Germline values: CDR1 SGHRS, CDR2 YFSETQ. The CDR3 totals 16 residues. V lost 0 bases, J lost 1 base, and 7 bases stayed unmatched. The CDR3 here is CASSLVVTSESYEQYF. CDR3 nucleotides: TGCGCCAGCAGCTTGGTGGTCACTAGCGAGTCCTACGAGCAGTACTTC.

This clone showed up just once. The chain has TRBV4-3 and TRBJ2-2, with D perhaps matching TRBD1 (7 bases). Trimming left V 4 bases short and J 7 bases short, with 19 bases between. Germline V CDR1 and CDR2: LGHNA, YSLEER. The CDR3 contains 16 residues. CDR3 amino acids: CASSPRGVPDIGELFF. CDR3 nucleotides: TGCGCCAGCAGCCCCAGGGGGGTCCCTGATATCGGGGAGCTGTTTTTT.

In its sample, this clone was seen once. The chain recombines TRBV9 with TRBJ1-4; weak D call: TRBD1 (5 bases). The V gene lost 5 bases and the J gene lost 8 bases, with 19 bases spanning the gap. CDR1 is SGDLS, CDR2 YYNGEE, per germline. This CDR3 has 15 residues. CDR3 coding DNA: TGTGCCAGCAGTAAGGCCGGCACCGGGGGGGAAAAACTGTTTTTT. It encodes CASSKAGTGGEKLFF.

CDR3 coding DNA: TGTGCCAGCAGCCTAGGACAGGGGTTAGATACGCAGTATTTT. Translation gives CASSLGQGLDTQYF. The chain has TRBV5-8 and TRBJ2-3; 9 bases align to TRBD1. Germline values: CDR1 SGHTS, CDR2 YDEGEE. J lost 5 bases, V lost 4 bases, and 5 bases had no gene match. The CDR3 consists of 14 residues.

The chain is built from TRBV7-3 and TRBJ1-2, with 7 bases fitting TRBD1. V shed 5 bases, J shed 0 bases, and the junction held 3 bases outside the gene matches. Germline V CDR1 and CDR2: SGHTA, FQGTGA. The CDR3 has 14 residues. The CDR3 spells CASSLGTANYGYTF. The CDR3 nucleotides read TGTGCCAGCAGCCTAGGGACAGCTAACTATGGCTACACCTTC.

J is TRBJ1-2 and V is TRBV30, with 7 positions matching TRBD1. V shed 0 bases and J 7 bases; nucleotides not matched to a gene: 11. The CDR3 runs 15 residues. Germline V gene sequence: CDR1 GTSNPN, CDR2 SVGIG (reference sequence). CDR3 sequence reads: CAWSVRGQGVGGYTF. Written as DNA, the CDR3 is TGTGCCTGGAGTGTACGGGGCCAGGGGGTGGGTGGCTACACCTTC.

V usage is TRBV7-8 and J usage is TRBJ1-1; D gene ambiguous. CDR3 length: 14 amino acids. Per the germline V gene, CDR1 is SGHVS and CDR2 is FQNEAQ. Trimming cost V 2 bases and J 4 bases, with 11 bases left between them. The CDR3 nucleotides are TGTGCCAGCAGCTTACGGGATGGTAGCACTGAAGCTTTCTTT. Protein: CASSLRDGSTEAFF.

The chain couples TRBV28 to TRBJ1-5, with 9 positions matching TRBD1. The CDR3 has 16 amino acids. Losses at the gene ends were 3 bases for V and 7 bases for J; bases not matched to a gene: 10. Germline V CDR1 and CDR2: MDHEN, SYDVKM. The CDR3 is CASSFYNRGRGQPQHF. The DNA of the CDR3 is TGTGCCAGCAGTTTTTATAACAGGGGGCGCGGGCAGCCCCAGCATTTT.

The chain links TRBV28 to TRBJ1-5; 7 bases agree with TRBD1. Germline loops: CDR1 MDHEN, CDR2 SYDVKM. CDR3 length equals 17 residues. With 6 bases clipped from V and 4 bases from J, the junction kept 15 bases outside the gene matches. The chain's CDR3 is CASSPGGWDMLNQPQHF. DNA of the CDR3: TGTGCCAGCAGCCCAGGGGGGTGGGACATGCTAAATCAGCCCCAGCATTTT.

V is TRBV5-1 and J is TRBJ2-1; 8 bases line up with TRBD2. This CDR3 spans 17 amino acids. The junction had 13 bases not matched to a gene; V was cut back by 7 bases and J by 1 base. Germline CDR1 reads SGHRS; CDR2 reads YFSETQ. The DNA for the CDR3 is TGCGCCAGCGCCAAGGCCAGCGGGAGAGATTCCTACAATGAGCAGTTCTTC. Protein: CASAKASGRDSYNEQFF.

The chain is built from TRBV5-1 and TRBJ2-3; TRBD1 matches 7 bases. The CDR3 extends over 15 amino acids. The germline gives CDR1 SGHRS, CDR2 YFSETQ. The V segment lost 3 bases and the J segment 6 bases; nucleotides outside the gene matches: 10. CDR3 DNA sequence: TGCGCCAGCAGCTCCAGAGGGGGCGGGTGGGATACGCAGTATTTT. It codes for CASSSRGGGWDTQYF.

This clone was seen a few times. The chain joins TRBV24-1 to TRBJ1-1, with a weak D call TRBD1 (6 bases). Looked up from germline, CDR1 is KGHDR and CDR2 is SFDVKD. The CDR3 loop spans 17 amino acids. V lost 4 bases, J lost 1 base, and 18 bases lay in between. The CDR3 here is CATSDPPGVSGNTEAFF. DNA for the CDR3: TGTGCCACCAGTGACCCTCCAGGGGTTAGTGGGAACACTGAAGCTTTCTTT.

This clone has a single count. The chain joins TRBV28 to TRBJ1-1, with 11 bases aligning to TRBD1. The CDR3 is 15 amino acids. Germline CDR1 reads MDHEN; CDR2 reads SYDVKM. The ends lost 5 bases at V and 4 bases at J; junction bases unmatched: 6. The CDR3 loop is CASSRSGTGGTEAFF. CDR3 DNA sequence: TGTGCCAGCAGTCGGTCCGGGACAGGGGGCACTGAAGCTTTCTTT.